This TCR beta chain originates from a study of cytomegalovirus exposure and HLA in healthy donors. The PCR was carried out with 60 Vbeta primers and 13 Jbeta primers. Data came from immunoSEQ multiplex PCR; TCRdb stores just in-frame clones and leaves some out. Of some 200,000 clones listed, roughly 70% are singletons. The study, taken as a whole, reports: Presence/absence comparisons presumed near-even sequencing depth among donors. In a later analysis, CMV-associated beta chains were mostly HLA-associated, it appeared.

The V gene's germline CDR1 is LNHDA and CDR2 SQIVND (reference sequence). V lost 0 bases and J lost 14, with 13 bases in between. CDR3 length: 13 residues. The sample holds a few counts of this clone. Its antigen is not known. The receptor comes from a man between 35 and 55 years old in good health and CMV-seropositive. The J gene is TRBJ1-4, the V gene TRBV19; no clear D. Sequenced: PBMCs. The CDR3 region has the DNA TGTGCCAGTAGTATAGATCGCTCCACCGGGCTGTTTTTT. As protein: CASSIDRSTGLFF. Variable domain in full (rest from reference TRBV19 and TRBJ1-4): DGGITQSPKYLFRKEGQNVTLSCEQNLNHDAMYWYRQDPGQGLRLIYYSQIVNDFQKGDIAEGYSVSREKKESFPLTVTSAQKNPTAFYLCASSIDRSTGLFFGSGTQLSVL.